The 13 T cell receptor beta chains presented below share a single source sample, sequenced in a study of blood T cells in healthy people across ages. Using a J-beta primer mix together with a sample-barcoded 5' primer, a second PCR was run for 7 to 11 cycles. TCRdb redid the calling of the 5' RACE reads with MiXCR, one entry per CDR3 protein. The sample lists about 800,000 distinct CDR3 sequences; roughly 25% were seen once. The same data also contributed to another study, on T cells of mothers and their children.

Sequenced: blood. The receptors derive from a boy aged 10-17 years in good health.

The chain is built from TRBV29-1 and TRBJ2-3; D gene ambiguous. Trimming pared 2 bases from V and 2 bases from J, leaving 14 bases between. Per the germline V gene, CDR1 is SQVTM and CDR2 is ANQGSEA. CDR3 size: 15 residues. In DNA, the CDR3 is TGCAGCGTTGAACTCGCCATTTCAATCACAGATACGCAGTATTTT. Translating it yields CSVELAISITDTQYF.

This clonotype appeared a few times. The J gene is TRBJ2-7, the V gene TRBV29-1; TRBD2 aligns across 14 bases. Per the germline V gene, CDR1 is SQVTM and CDR2 is ANQGSEA. This CDR3 region has 15 residues. V was clipped by 6 bases and J by 6 bases; unmatched bases: 10. CDR3 protein: CSVGRGLAGVGEQYF. The DNA of the CDR3 is TGCAGCGTCGGGAGGGGACTAGCGGGAGTTGGCGAGCAGTACTTC.

The CDR3 nucleotides are TGCAGCGTTGAAGATCCCACCGGCGACGAGCAGTACTTC. Residues: CSVEDPTGDEQYF. The genes are TRBV29-1 and TRBJ2-7, with D hard to call. CDR3 length: 13 amino acids. The germline CDR1 and CDR2 sequences are SQVTM and ANQGSEA. Deletions cut 0 bases from V and 5 bases from J, with 11 bases between.

This clonotype was counted between two and nine times. The chain joins TRBV7-9 to TRBJ1-1; 9 nucleotides agree with TRBD1. Germline-derived CDR1 and CDR2 are SEHNR and FQNEAQ (reference sequence). The CDR3 runs 17 residues. With 4 bases clipped from V and 5 bases from J, the junction kept 14 bases outside the gene matches. The CDR3 region is CASSSLGQGIQGTEAFF. The CDR3 DNA reads TGTGCCAGCAGCTCACTGGGACAGGGTATCCAGGGGACTGAAGCTTTCTTT.

This clonotype showed up just a few times. The J gene is TRBJ2-5, the V gene TRBV29-1, with 7 nucleotides matching TRBD2. Germline CDR1 SQVTM, CDR2 ANQGSEA. The CDR3 spans 14 residues. After removal of 4 bases from V and 2 bases from J, the junction contained 7 bases not matched to a gene. CDR3 DNA sequence: TGCAGCGTTGCCTATGGCGGGAGTCAAGAGACCCAGTACTTC. Translated, it gives CSVAYGGSQETQYF.

This clonotype was detected a few times. Germline is not matched at one junction end, which may reflect a read error. This chain joins TRBV20-1 and TRBJ1-5; D might be TRBD1 (6 bases). CDR1 is DFQATT and CDR2 is SNEGSKA in the germline V gene (reference sequence). The CDR3 loop spans 15 amino acids. CDR3 in amino acids: CSARREGGGNQPQHF. CDR3 in DNA: TGCAGTGCTAGACGCGAGGGGGGAGGCAATCAGCCCCAGCACTTT.

Notes on this clonotype: Given a much more abundant clone one base away, this may be a read error. Given the absence of the conserved phenylalanine or tryptophan at the CDR3 end, a read error is likely. The V gene is TRBV2, the J gene TRBJ1-6, with unresolved D. The germline gives CDR1 SNHLY, CDR2 FYNNEI. V lost 4 bases and J lost 8, with 9 bases in between. This CDR3 region has 13 residues. The CDR3 here is CASSVEVDSPLHL. CDR3 in DNA: TGTGCCAGCAGTGTGGAAGTTGATTCACCCCTCCACCTT.

This clonotype was detected only a few times. V and J are TRBV28 and TRBJ1-2; the D is unclear. The CDR3 runs 11 residues. The V and J ends lost 5 bases and 8 bases respectively, with 9 bases between them. Germline-derived CDR1 and CDR2 are MDHEN and SYDVKM. CDR3: CASSPRRGYTF. The CDR3 DNA reads TGTGCCAGCAGTCCCCGCCGGGGCTACACCTTC.

This clonotype was found a few times. The V gene is TRBV2, the J gene TRBJ1-2; 7 bases are shared with TRBD1. The CDR3 has 14 amino acids. The germline V gene encodes CDR1 SNHLY and CDR2 FYNNEI. With V trimmed by 9 bases and J by 8 bases, 15 bases remained unmatched. CDR3 sequence (DNA): TGTGCCAGTAACTACGACAGGGAGACTGGGGGCTACACCTTC. Translating gives CASNYDRETGGYTF.

This sequence joins TRBV20-1 and TRBJ1-2; D uncertain. This CDR3 has 13 amino acids. Germline V lookup: CDR1 DFQATT, CDR2 SNEGSKA (reference sequence). Trimming left V 6 bases short and J 4 bases short, with 15 bases between. CDR3 sequence: CSALQTDPYGYTF. Here the CDR3 DNA reads TGCAGTGCGCTTCAGACGGACCCCTATGGCTACACCTTC.

This clonotype was counted between two and nine times. The V and J genes are TRBV29-1 and TRBJ2-5, with 10 bases lining up with TRBD2. After removal of 0 bases from V and 2 bases from J, the junction contained 6 bases not matched to a gene. This CDR3 contains 16 residues. Germline CDR1 and CDR2: SQVTM and ANQGSEA. The CDR3 bases are TGCAGCGTTGAAGAGTCAGCGGGAGGGGGTCAAGAGACCCAGTACTTC. It yields the protein CSVEESAGGGQETQYF.

This clonotype was picked up a small number of times. The chain employs TRBV29-1 and TRBJ2-7; the D call may be TRBD1 or TRBD2 (6 bases each). The germline V and J ends were trimmed by 6 bases and 2 bases, with 20 bases remaining between them. The germline V gene has CDR1 SQVTM and CDR2 ANQGSEA. The CDR3 has 15 amino acids. As DNA, the CDR3 is TGCAGCGTGGGTATCTTAGGGGGGAAACCCTACGAGCAGTACTTC. Its protein product is CSVGILGGKPYEQYF.

This clonotype was counted a few times. The J gene is TRBJ1-5, the V gene TRBV6-2 or TRBV6-3, with TRBD1 identical over 7 bases. Germline V gives CDR1 MNHEY, CDR2 SVGEGT. This CDR3 is 14 amino acids long. With 6 bases clipped from V and 5 bases from J, the junction kept 7 bases outside the gene matches. CDR3: CASSPTGRYQPQHF. The DNA of the CDR3 is TGTGCCAGCAGCCCGACAGGGAGGTATCAGCCCCAGCATTTT.